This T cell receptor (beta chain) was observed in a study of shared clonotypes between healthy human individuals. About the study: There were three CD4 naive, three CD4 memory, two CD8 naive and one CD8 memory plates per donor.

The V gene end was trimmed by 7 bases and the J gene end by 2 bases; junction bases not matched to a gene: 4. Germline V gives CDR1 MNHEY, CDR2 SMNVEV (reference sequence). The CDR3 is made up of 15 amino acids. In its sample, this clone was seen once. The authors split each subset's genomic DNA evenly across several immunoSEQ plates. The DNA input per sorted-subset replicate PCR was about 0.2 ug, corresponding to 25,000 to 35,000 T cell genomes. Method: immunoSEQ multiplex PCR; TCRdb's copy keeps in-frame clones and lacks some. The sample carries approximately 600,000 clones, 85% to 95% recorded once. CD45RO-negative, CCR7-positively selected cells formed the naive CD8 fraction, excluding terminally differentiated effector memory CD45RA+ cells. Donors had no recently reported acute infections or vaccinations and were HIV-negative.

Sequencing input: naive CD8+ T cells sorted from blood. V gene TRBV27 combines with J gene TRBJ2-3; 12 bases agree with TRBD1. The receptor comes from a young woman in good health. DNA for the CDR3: TGTGCCAGCATTGAGGGACAGGGGGCCACAGATACGCAGTATTTT. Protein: CASIEGQGATDTQYF.